The 17 T cell receptor beta chains below all came from one sample that was sequenced in a study of T-cell reconstitution after alpha-beta-depleted transplantation in children. Using unique molecular identifiers, the investigators prepared the TCRbeta library. TCRdb re-called the PCR reads with MiXCR, one entry per CDR3 protein. The repertoire holds 550,000 to 800,000 distinct CDR3 sequences, with less than 15% as singletons. The material was PBMCs, obtained before TCRalphabeta/CD19-depleted stem cell transplant. The receptors were gathered from a girl aged 2-15 years with congenital amegakaryocytic thrombocytopenia, due to receive a stem cell transplant.

This sequence joins TRBV12-3 or TRBV12-4 and TRBJ2-5, with 7 bases matching TRBD1. The CDR3 length is 13 residues. With V trimmed by 7 bases and J by 2 bases, 4 bases remained unmatched. As DNA, the CDR3 is TGTGCCAGCATGTCCAGGGGGCAAGAGACCCAGTACTTC. Protein sequence: CASMSRGQETQYF.

This clonotype has ten or more counts. The genes are TRBV15 and TRBJ2-1, with D possibly matching TRBD2 (6 bases). V was clipped by 0 bases and J by 0 bases, with 9 bases between them. The CDR3 consists of 16 residues. Germline CDR1 is LNHNV and CDR2 is YYDKDF (reference sequence). CDR3 in amino acids: CATSRDRLDSYNEQFF. The CDR3, as DNA: TGTGCCACCAGCAGAGACAGACTAGACTCCTACAATGAGCAGTTCTTC.

This clonotype was observed a handful of times. This chain joins TRBV14 and TRBJ1-3; the D gene is possibly TRBD1 (5 bases). V dropped 4 bases and J dropped 3 bases, with 13 bases sitting between them. From germline, CDR1 is SGHDN and CDR2 FVKESK. CDR3 length: 15 amino acids. The CDR3 DNA reads as TGTGCCAGCAGCCCTTATGACAGATTTGGAAACACCATATATTTT. Protein: CASSPYDRFGNTIYF.

This clonotype occurred many times. The chain uses TRBV6-1 and TRBJ2-2; D is ambiguous. The CDR3 has 16 amino acids. The V end was cut by 6 bases, the J end by 0 bases, with 14 bases between. From germline, CDR1 is MNHNS and CDR2 SASEGT. CDR3 DNA sequence: TGTGCCAGCAGGAAGGGTCCGGAGTCGAACACCGGGGAGCTGTTTTTT. Its translation is CASRKGPESNTGELFF.

The chain links TRBV5-1 to TRBJ1-2; D might be TRBD1 (6 bases). CDR3 length equals 14 residues. V lost 0 bases to trimming and J lost 4 bases, with 10 bases between them. The germline V gene encodes CDR1 SGHRS and CDR2 YFSETQ. The CDR3, as DNA: TGCGCCAGCAGCTTGGATGGGGGGCGCTATGGCTACACCTTC. It encodes CASSLDGGRYGYTF.

There are many counts of this clonotype. The chain combines TRBV5-1 with TRBJ2-1; either TRBD1 or TRBD2 may supply D (5 bases each). The CDR3 loop spans 18 amino acids. V dropped 2 bases and J dropped 9 bases, with 27 bases sitting between them. Germline CDR1 and CDR2: SGHRS and YFSETQ. CDR3 bases: TGCGCCAGCAGCTTTCGGGCTTTCCTGGAGCGGACAATCGGTGAGCAGTTCTTC. It yields the protein CASSFRAFLERTIGEQFF.

This clonotype occurred many times. The chain employs TRBV20-1 and TRBJ2-1; 11 positions match TRBD2. With V trimmed by 6 bases and J by 2 bases, 9 bases remained unmatched. The CDR3 is 16 residues long. Germline V gene data show CDR1 as DFQATT and CDR2 as SNEGSKA (reference sequence). The chain's CDR3 is CSALLLAGGPYNEQFF. CDR3 nucleotide sequence: TGCAGTGCCCTTCTCCTAGCGGGAGGCCCCTACAATGAGCAGTTCTTC.

This clonotype was observed many times. This chain links TRBV25-1 with TRBJ1-1, with D unresolved. V was trimmed by 5 bases and J by 2 bases, leaving 9 bases between them. The CDR3 is made up of 13 amino acids. From germline, CDR1 is MGHDK and CDR2 SYGVNS. CDR3 amino acids: CASSLGYNTEAFF. CDR3 sequence (DNA): TGTGCCAGCAGTTTGGGGTATAACACTGAAGCTTTCTTT.

This clonotype was observed a handful of times. CDR3 in amino acids: CASSPSVAGVEEGGYEQYF. The CDR3 region has the DNA TGCGCCAGCAGCCCTTCGGTCGCGGGAGTAGAAGAGGGGGGCTACGAGCAGTACTTC. This rearrangement joins TRBV5-1 to TRBJ2-7; TRBD2 might be the D (7 bases). From germline, CDR1 is SGHRS and CDR2 YFSETQ. The CDR3 has 19 residues. Between the trimmed V and J ends, which lost 4 bases and 3 bases, there was a span of 29 bases.

This clonotype was counted between two and nine times. V is TRBV5-1 and J is TRBJ2-7; 8 bases map to TRBD1. With 1 base clipped from V and 6 bases from J, the junction kept 9 bases outside the gene matches. Germline CDR1 reads SGHRS; CDR2 reads YFSETQ. There are 15 residues in the CDR3. The CDR3 nucleotides are TGCGCCAGCAGCTTGACGCGACAGGGGTCGAGCGAGCAGTACTTC. Residues: CASSLTRQGSSEQYF.

This clonotype was found a few times. The chain has TRBV14 and TRBJ2-7; a weak D match, TRBD1 (6 bases). The CDR3 runs 14 residues. Looked up from germline, CDR1 is SGHDN and CDR2 is FVKESK. Trimming stripped 1 base from V and 6 bases from J, with 13 bases between. The CDR3 DNA is TGTGCCAGCAGCCAAGGTTGGGACATGGGCGAGCAGTACTTC. This gives the protein CASSQGWDMGEQYF.

In its sample, this clonotype was seen many times. The rearrangement uses TRBV27 and TRBJ2-3; D is unresolved. This CDR3 has 11 residues. Trimming removed 10 bases from V and 6 bases from J, with 11 bases in between. Per germline, CDR1 MNHEY and CDR2 SMNVEV (reference sequence). CDR3 sequence reads: CATAALDTQYF. CDR3 DNA: TGTGCCACCGCTGCATTGGATACGCAGTATTTT.

This clonotype occurred once. J is TRBJ2-5 and V is TRBV12-3 or TRBV12-4; TRBD2 matches at 12 bases. This CDR3 is 17 amino acids long. V was pared by 5 bases and J by 1 base, with 8 bases of the junction left unmatched. The CDR3 region is CASSRLAGVLPQETQYF. As DNA, the CDR3 is TGTGCCAGCAGTAGACTAGCGGGAGTCTTACCCCAAGAGACCCAGTACTTC.

The V and J genes are TRBV4-2 and TRBJ2-1; tentative D call: TRBD2 (6 bases). This CDR3 contains 17 residues. Trimming took off 1 base at V and 4 bases at J, with 17 bases between the two ends. Germline CDR1 reads LGHNA; CDR2 reads YNFKEQ. For the CDR3, the DNA is TGTGCCAGCAGCCAAGGGCGCGGGAAGGCGGCATACAATGAGCAGTTCTTC. Translating gives CASSQGRGKAAYNEQFF.

This clonotype was found many times. This chain uses TRBV5-1 with TRBJ1-4; a weak D match, TRBD1 (5 bases). The ends were cut back, 0 bases at V and 8 bases at J, with 11 bases in the middle. CDR3 length: 14 residues. Germline V CDR1 and CDR2: SGHRS, YFSETQ. The CDR3 sequence: CASSLARASEKLFF. The DNA of the CDR3 is TGCGCCAGCAGCTTGGCCAGGGCGTCGGAAAAACTGTTTTTT.

This clonotype turned up a few times. V usage is TRBV7-8 and J usage is TRBJ2-7; 7 bases align to TRBD1. This CDR3 has 15 amino acids. The germline gives CDR1 SGHVS, CDR2 FQNEAQ. J gave up 0 bases and V 5 bases, and 7 bases lay outside the gene matches. CDR3 amino acids: CASSKDRDNSYEQYF. The CDR3 bases are TGTGCCAGCAGCAAAGACAGGGATAACTCCTACGAGCAGTACTTC. Drawing the rest from reference TRBV7-8 and TRBJ2-7, the complete variable domain is GAGVSQSPRYKVAKRGQDVALRCDPISGHVSLFWYQQALGQGPEFLTYFQNEAQLDKSGLPSDRFFAERPEGSVSTLKIQRTQQEDSAVYLCASSKDRDNSYEQYFGPGTRLTVT.

This sequence joins TRBV20-1 and TRBJ2-7; unclear D gene. The CDR3 totals 12 residues. The germline V gene encodes CDR1 DFQATT and CDR2 SNEGSKA (reference sequence). The V and J ends lost 0 bases and 7 bases respectively, with 10 bases between them. The CDR3 DNA sequence: TGCAGTGCTAGAGAGGGTTCTTTAGAGCAGTACTTC. This sequence encodes CSAREGSLEQYF.